The 8 T cell receptor beta chains listed next were all sequenced from one sample in a study of response to subunit inactivated influenza vaccine. TCRdb re-analysed the RT-PCR reads in MiXCR, keeping a single row per CDR3 protein. The data hold more than 400,000 distinct CDR3 sequences, with approximately 11% observed a single time. The material was PBMCs from blood, obtained roughly 46 days after vaccination. Source of these receptors: a man aged 45-60 years who received an inactivated influenza vaccine.

The rearrangement joins TRBV2 to TRBJ2-7, with 11 bases lining up with TRBD1. V dropped 6 bases and J dropped 3; count of bases not matched to a gene: 4. CDR1 and CDR2 (germline): SNHLY, FYNNEI. The CDR3 covers 14 residues. CDR3 sequence reads: CASRFGTGGYEQYF. The CDR3 coding sequence is TGTGCCAGCAGGTTTGGGACAGGGGGCTACGAGCAGTACTTC.

The V gene is TRBV20-1, the J gene TRBJ1-5, with TRBD1 matching over 9 bases. With V trimmed by 1 base and J by 3 bases, 4 bases remained unmatched. CDR3 size: 15 residues. Looked up from germline, CDR1 is DFQATT and CDR2 is SNEGSKA (reference sequence). The CDR3 is CSARVTGGDNQPQHF. For the CDR3, the DNA is TGCAGTGCTAGAGTTACAGGGGGCGACAATCAGCCCCAGCATTTT.

This clonotype showed up just a few times. The V call is TRBV4-3, the J call TRBJ2-5; D gene uncertain. CDR3 length equals 15 residues. Trimming removed 0 bases at V and 5 bases at J, with 13 bases between. CDR1 and CDR2 from the germline V gene are LGHNA and YSLEER. CDR3 in amino acids: CASSQDWVTSETQYF. The DNA for the CDR3 is TGCGCCAGCAGCCAAGACTGGGTCACTTCGGAGACCCAGTACTTC.

V usage is TRBV29-1 and J usage is TRBJ1-3, with D unresolved. With 7 bases removed from V and 8 bases from J, the gap between germline ends came to 18 bases. The CDR3 is 13 amino acids. Germline V gives CDR1 SQVTM, CDR2 ANQGSEA. This CDR3 reads CSGTAHSGHTIYF. The CDR3 DNA follows: TGCAGCGGGACCGCTCACTCTGGGCACACCATATATTTT.

This clonotype has at least ten counts. This chain links TRBV2 with TRBJ2-5, with D possibly being TRBD2 (6 bases). Trimming pared 7 bases from V and 5 bases from J, leaving 11 bases between. The CDR3 length is 12 residues. Germline values: CDR1 SNHLY, CDR2 FYNNEI. DNA of the CDR3: TGTGCCAGCAATTCAGGGAGGGAGACCCAGTACTTC. This gives the protein CASNSGRETQYF.

This clonotype was seen ten or more times. This chain links TRBV9 with TRBJ2-3, with 7 bases that match TRBD1. Unmatched junction bases numbered 4, after V lost 0 bases and J lost 0 bases. Germline CDR1 reads SGDLS; CDR2 reads YYNGEE. The CDR3 loop spans 16 amino acids. CDR3 loop: CASSVGGGYSTDTQYF. CDR3 coding DNA: TGTGCCAGCAGCGTAGGAGGGGGCTACAGCACAGATACGCAGTATTTT.

This clonotype was observed a handful of times. The chain combines TRBV12-3 or TRBV12-4 with TRBJ2-1, with 13 nucleotides matching TRBD2. After removal of 5 bases from V and 8 bases from J, the junction contained 6 bases not matched to a gene. This CDR3 comprises 15 residues. The CDR3 nucleotides read TGTGCCAGCAGTCCAGGGACTAGCGGGATATATGAGCAGTTCTTC. Encoded protein: CASSPGTSGIYEQFF.

The CDR3 DNA reads as TGTGCCAGCAGCCCGAGGACTAGCGGTCCCACCGGGGAGCTGTTTTTT. Encoded protein: CASSPRTSGPTGELFF. The V and J genes are TRBV7-9 and TRBJ2-2; TRBD2 agrees at 10 bases. The germline CDR1 and CDR2 sequences are SEHNR and FQNEAQ (reference sequence). The V segment lost 5 bases and the J segment 4 bases; nucleotides outside the gene matches: 7. The CDR3 consists of 16 residues. The full variable domain, its missing parts supplied by reference TRBV7-9 and TRBJ2-2, is DTGVSQNPRHKITKRGQNVTFRCDPISEHNRLYWYRQTLGQGPEFLTYFQNEAQLEKSRLLSDRFSAERPKGSFSTLEIQRTEQGDSAMYLCASSPRTSGPTGELFFGEGSRLTVL.